This TCR beta chain originates from a study of blood T cell repertoires in COVID-19. Here immunoSEQ multiplex PCR was the method, and the copy in TCRdb shows in-frame clones only, minus some. The sample includes around 81,000 clones, around nine tenths seen only once; the top ten take around 2%. CDR1 is SGHRS, CDR2 YFSETQ, per germline. CDR3 length equals 16 residues. Trimming at V came to 4 bases and at J to 5 bases, leaving 14 bases not matched to a gene. V is TRBV5-1 and J is TRBJ2-5; TRBD2 matches 7 bases. Sequenced: peripheral blood. This clonotype was sampled from an older woman with acute or convalescent COVID-19. This chain's CDR3 is CASSPRWPSGAETQYF. The CDR3 DNA is TGCGCCAGCAGCCCGAGGTGGCCTAGCGGTGCGGAGACCCAGTACTTC.